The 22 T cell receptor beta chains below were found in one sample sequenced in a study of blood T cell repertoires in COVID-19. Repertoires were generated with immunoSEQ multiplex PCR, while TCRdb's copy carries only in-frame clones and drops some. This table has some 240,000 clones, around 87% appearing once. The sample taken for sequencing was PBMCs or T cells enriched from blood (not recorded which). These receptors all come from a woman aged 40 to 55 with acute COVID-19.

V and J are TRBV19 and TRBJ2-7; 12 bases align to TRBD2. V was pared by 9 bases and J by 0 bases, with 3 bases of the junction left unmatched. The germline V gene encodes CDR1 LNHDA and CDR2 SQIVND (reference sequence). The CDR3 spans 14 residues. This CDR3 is CASSTSGSSYEQYF. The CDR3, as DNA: TGTGCCAGCTCGACTAGCGGGAGCTCCTACGAGCAGTACTTC.

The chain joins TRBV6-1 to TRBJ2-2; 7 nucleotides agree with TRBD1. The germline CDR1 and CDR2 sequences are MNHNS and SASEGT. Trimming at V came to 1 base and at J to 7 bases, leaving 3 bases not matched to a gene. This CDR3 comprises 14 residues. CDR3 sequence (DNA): TGTGCCAGCAGTGAAGGGACAGGTAACGGGGAGCTGTTTTTT. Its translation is CASSEGTGNGELFF.

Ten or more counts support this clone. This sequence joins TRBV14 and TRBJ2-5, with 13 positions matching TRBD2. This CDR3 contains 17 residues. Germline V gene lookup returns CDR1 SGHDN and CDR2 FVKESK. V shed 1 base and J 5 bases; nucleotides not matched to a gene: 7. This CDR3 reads CASSQGTSGRVGETQYF. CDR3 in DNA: TGTGCCAGCAGCCAAGGAACTAGCGGGAGGGTTGGGGAGACCCAGTACTTC.

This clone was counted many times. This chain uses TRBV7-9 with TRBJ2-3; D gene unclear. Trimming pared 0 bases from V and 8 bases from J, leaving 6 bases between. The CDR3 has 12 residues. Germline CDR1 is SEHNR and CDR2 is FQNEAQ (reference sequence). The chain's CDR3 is CASSLAAGTQYF. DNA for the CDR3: TGTGCCAGCAGCTTAGCAGCCGGTACGCAGTATTTT. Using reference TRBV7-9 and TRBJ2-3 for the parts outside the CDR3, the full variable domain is DTGVSQNPRHKITKRGQNVTFRCDPISEHNRLYWYRQTLGQGPEFLTYFQNEAQLEKSRLLSDRFSAERPKGSFSTLEIQRTEQGDSAMYLCASSLAAGTQYFGPGTRLTVL.

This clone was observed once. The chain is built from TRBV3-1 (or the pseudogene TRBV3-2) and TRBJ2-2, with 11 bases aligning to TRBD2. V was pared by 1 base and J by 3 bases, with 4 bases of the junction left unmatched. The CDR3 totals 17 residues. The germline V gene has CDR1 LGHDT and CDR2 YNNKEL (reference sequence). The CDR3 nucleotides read TGTGCCAGCAGCCAAGTTAGCGGGAGGGCCGACACCGGGGAGCTGTTTTTT. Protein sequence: CASSQVSGRADTGELFF.

CDR3 DNA: TGTGCCAGCAGTGAATCCGGGAAAATCTATGGCTACACCTTC. This sequence encodes CASSESGKIYGYTF. The rearrangement uses TRBV6-1 and TRBJ1-2; D uncertain. V was pared by 2 bases and J by 4 bases, with 11 bases between. The length of the CDR3 is 14 residues. The germline CDR1 and CDR2 sequences are MNHNS and SASEGT.

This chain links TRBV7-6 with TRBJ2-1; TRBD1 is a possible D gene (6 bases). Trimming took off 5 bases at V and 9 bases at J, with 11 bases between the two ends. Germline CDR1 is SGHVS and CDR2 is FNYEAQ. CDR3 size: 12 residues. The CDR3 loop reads CASSPPRGEQFF. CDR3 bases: TGTGCCAGCAGCCCCCCCAGGGGTGAGCAGTTCTTC.

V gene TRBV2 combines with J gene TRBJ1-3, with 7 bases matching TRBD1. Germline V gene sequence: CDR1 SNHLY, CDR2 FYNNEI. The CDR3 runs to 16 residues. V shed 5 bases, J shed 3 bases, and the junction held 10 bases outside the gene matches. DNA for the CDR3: TGTGCCAGCAGTAATGACAGGGCGGAACTTGGAAACACCATATATTTT. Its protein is CASSNDRAELGNTIYF.

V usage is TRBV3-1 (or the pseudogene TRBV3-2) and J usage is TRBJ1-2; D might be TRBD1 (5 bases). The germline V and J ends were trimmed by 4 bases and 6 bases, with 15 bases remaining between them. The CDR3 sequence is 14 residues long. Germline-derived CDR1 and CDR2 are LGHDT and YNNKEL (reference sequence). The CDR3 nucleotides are TGTGCCAGCAGCCCTCGGCAGGGTCTCCATGGCTACACCTTC. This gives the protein CASSPRQGLHGYTF.

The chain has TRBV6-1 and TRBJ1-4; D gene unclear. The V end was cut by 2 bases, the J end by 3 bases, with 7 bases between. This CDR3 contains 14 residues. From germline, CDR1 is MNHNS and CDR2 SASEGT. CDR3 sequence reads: CASSENQSNEKLFF. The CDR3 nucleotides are TGTGCCAGCAGTGAAAACCAGTCTAATGAAAAACTGTTTTTT.

CDR3 coding DNA: TGCGCCAGCTCAGAAGGAGTAGATACGCAGTATTTT. Translation gives CASSEGVDTQYF. This chain connects TRBV10-1 to TRBJ2-3; D is uncertain. Germline values: CDR1 WNHNN, CDR2 SYGVQD (reference sequence). V dropped 8 bases and J dropped 5 bases, with 11 bases sitting between them. The CDR3 is 12 amino acids.

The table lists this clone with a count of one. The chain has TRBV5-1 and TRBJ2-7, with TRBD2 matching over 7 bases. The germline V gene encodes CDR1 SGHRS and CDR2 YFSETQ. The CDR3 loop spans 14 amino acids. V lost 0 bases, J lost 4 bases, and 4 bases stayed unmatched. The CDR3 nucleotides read TGCGCCAGCAGCTTGGCGGCGGGAGAGTACGAGCAGTACTTC. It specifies CASSLAAGEYEQYF.

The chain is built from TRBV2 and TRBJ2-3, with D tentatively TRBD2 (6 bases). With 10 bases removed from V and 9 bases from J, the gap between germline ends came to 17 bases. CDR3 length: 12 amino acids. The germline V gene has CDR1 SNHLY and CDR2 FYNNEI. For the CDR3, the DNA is TGTGCCACGGGTAGCGGATGGGGGACGCAGTATTTT. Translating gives CATGSGWGTQYF.

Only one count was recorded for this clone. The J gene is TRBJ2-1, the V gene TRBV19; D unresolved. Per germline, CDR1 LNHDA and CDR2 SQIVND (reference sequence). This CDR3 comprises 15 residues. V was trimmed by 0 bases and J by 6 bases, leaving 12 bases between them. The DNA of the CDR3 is TGTGCCAGTAGTATAGACGCCGGAGATACCAATGAGCAGTTCTTC. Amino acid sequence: CASSIDAGDTNEQFF.

Here the CDR3 DNA reads TGTGCCAGCAGTTATCAGCCGGGACTAGCGGTATTCACAGATACGCAGTATTTT. Its translation is CASSYQPGLAVFTDTQYF. The chain is built from TRBV6-2 or TRBV6-3 and TRBJ2-3, with TRBD2 identical over 11 bases. V shed 3 bases and J 2 bases; nucleotides not matched to a gene: 10. The CDR3 is 18 amino acids. Germline V gene lookup returns CDR1 MNHEY and CDR2 SVGEGT.

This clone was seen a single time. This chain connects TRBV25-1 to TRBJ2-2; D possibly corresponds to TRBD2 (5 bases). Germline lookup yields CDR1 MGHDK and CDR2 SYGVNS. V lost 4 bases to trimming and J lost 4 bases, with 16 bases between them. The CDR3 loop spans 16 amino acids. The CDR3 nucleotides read TGTGCCAGCAGTGCCCTAGGCGGGTCGAGCACCGGGGAGCTGTTTTTT. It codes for CASSALGGSSTGELFF.

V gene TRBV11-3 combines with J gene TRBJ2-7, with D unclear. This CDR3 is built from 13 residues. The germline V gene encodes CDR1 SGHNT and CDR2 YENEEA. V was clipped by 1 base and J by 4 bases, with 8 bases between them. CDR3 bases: TGTGCCAGCAGCTTAGCTGCTATGTACGAGCAGTACTTC. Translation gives CASSLAAMYEQYF.

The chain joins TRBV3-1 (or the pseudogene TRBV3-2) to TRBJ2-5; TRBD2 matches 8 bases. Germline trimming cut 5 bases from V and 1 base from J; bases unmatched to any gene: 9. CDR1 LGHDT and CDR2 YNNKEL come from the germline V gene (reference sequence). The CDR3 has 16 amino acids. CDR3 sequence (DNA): TGTGCCAGCAGCGCCGGAGATAGCGGGGTCCAAGAGACCCAGTACTTC. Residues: CASSAGDSGVQETQYF.

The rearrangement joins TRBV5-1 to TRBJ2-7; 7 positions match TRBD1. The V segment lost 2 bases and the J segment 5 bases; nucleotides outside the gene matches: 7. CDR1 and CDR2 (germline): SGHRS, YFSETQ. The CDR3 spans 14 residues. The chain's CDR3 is CASSLYGQVNEQYF. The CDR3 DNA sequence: TGCGCCAGCAGCTTATACGGACAGGTTAACGAGCAGTACTTC.

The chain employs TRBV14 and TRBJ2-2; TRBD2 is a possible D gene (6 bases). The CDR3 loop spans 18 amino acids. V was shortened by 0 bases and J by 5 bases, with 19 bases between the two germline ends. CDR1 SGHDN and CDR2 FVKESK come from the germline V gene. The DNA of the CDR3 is TGTGCCAGCAGCCAAGAAGTGCACGGAATGGGACTTACCGGGGAGCTGTTTTTT. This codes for CASSQEVHGMGLTGELFF.

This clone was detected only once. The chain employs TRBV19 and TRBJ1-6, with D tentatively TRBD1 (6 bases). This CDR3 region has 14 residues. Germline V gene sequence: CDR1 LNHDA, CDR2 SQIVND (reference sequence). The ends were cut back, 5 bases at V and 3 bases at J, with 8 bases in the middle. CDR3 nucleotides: TGTGCCAGTAGTCAGGACAGCTATAATTCACCCCTCCACTTT. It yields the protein CASSQDSYNSPLHF.

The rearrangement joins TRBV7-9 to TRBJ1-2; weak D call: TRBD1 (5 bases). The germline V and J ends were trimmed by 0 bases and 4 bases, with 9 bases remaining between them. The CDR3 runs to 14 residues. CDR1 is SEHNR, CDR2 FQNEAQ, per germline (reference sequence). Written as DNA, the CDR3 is TGTGCCAGCAGCTTAGCTCAGGACACCTATGGCTACACCTTC. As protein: CASSLAQDTYGYTF.